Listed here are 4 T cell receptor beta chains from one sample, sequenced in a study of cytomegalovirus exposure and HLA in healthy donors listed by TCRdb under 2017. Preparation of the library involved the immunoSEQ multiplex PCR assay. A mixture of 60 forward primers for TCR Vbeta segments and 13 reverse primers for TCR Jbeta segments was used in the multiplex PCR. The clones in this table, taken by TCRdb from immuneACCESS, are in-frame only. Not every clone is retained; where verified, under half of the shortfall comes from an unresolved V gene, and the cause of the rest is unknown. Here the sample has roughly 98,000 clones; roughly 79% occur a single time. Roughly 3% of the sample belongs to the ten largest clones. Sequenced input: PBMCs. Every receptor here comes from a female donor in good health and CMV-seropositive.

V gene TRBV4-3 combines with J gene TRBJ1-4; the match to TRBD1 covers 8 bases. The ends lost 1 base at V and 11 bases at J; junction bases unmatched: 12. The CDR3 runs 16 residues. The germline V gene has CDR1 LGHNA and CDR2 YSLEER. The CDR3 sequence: CASSQAGTGQGVKLFF. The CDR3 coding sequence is TGCGCCAGCAGCCAAGCCGGGACAGGCCAGGGCGTCAAACTGTTTTTT.

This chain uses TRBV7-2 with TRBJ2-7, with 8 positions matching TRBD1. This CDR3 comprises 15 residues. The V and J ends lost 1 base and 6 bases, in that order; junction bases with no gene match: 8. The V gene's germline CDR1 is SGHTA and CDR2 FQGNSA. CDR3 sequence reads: CASSLGDRPQLEQYF. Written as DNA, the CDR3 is TGTGCCAGCAGCTTAGGGGACAGGCCCCAACTCGAGCAGTACTTC.

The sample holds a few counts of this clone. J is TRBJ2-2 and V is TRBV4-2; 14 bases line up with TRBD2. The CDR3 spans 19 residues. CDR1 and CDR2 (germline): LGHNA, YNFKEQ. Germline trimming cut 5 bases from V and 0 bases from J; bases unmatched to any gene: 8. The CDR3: CASSSRLAGGPTNTGELFF. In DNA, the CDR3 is TGTGCCAGCAGCTCCCGACTAGCGGGGGGGCCGACGAACACCGGGGAGCTGTTTTTT.

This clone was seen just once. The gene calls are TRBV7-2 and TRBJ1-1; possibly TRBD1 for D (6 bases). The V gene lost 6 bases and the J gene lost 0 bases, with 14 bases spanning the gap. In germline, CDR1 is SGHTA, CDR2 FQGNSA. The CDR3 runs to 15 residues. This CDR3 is CASRLVQGMNTEAFF. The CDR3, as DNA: TGTGCCAGCAGACTAGTCCAGGGGATGAACACTGAAGCTTTCTTT.